The 30 T cell receptor beta chains listed next were all sequenced from one sample in a study of T cells in women clearing cervical HPV infection (dated by TCRdb to the late 2010s). Libraries were prepared through the immunoSEQ multiplex PCR assay. TCRdb provides this immuneACCESS table in a form limited to in-frame rearrangements. Some clones are lacking; in checked studies, under half of them reflect an unresolved V gene, and why the rest are absent is not known. The sample's clone listing holds under 35,000 clones. The ten largest account for around 3.2% of the sample. Sequencing input: blood buffy coat. The source of these receptors is a woman aged 18-70 years with a cervical HPV16 infection that either progressed to CIN3+ or cleared (not recorded which).

Of note for this clone: Relative to the germline gene, one junction end is altered; a read error may explain this. The CDR3 is cut off 3 residues early in the read; its end comes from the germline J gene. The sample has other DNA sequences that encode this CDR3 too. This chain joins TRBV7-9 and TRBJ2-7; the D is unclear. CDR3 length equals 13 residues. CDR1 is SEHNR and CDR2 is FQNEAQ in the germline V gene (reference sequence). CDR3 DNA, as far as it was read: TGTGCCAGTAGCTCCAGAGCGTACTACGAG. Translated, it gives CASSSRAYYE. The entire CDR3 protein is CASSSRAYYEQYF.

Comments on this clone: The CDR3 goes on 3 residues after the read ends, and that part is filled in from the germline J gene. This sequence joins TRBV14 and TRBJ1-6; TRBD1 is a possible D gene (5 bases). The CDR3 is made up of 17 amino acids. The V and J ends lost 0 bases and 9 bases respectively, with 18 bases between them. CDR1 and CDR2 (germline): SGHDN, FVKESK. CDR3 loop: CASSQDSRGTLRSPLHF. The CDR3 bases that were read are TGTGCCAGCAGCCAAGATAGTCGCGGGACTCTACGTTCACCC.

Points on this clone: The observed sequence ends 3 residues before the CDR3 terminus, with the missing tail filled in from the germline J gene. This chain connects TRBV30 to TRBJ2-2, with D possibly TRBD1 on 6 matching bases. Trimming pared 3 bases from V and 6 bases from J, leaving 11 bases between. Germline V CDR1 and CDR2: GTSNPN, SVGIG (reference sequence). The CDR3 contains 13 residues. CDR3 DNA, as far as it was read: TGTGCCTGGAGGGAACAGGGATCCGGGGAG. This codes for CAWREQGSGE. The CDR3 as a whole reads CAWREQGSGELFF. Complete variable domain (other parts from reference TRBV30 and TRBJ2-2): SQTIHQWPATLVQPVGSPLSLECTVEGTSNPNLYWYRQAAGRGLQLLFYSVGIGQISSEVPQNLSASRPQDRQFILSSKKLLLSDSGFYLCAWREQGSGELFFGEGSRLTVL.

Notes on this clone: The read ends 3 residues early relative to the CDR3; the germline J gene fills the gap. V gene TRBV2 combines with J gene TRBJ1-6, with a possible D match to TRBD1 (5 bases). The ends were cut back, 7 bases at V and 12 bases at J, with 13 bases in the middle. The CDR3 has 12 amino acids. In germline, CDR1 is SNHLY, CDR2 FYNNEI. CDR3: CASKGSRVPLHF. The sequenced part of the CDR3 DNA is TGTGCCAGCAAGGGCAGCAGGGTACCC.

Concerning this clone itself: The CDR3 end is not reached by the read, which stops 3 residues before it; the germline J gene fills it in. The chain combines TRBV7-3 with TRBJ2-1; D is perhaps TRBD2 (5 bases). This CDR3 is 13 amino acids long. Deletions cut 3 bases from V and 8 bases from J, with 11 bases between. Germline CDR1 is SGHTA and CDR2 is FQGTGA. The CDR3 is CASSFSGSDEQFF. Incomplete CDR3 DNA: TGTGCCAGCAGCTTCAGTGGTAGCGATGAG.

As concerns this clone: Read data end 3 residues before the CDR3 end; the end is taken from the germline J gene. The chain uses TRBV6-2 or TRBV6-3 and TRBJ2-6; a weak D match, TRBD2 (6 bases). The V end lost 7 bases, the J end lost 4 bases, and 14 bases lay between the germline ends. Germline CDR1 and CDR2: MNHEY and SVGEGT. The CDR3 has 15 amino acids. The covered CDR3 bases are TGTGCCAGCACCCTAGGCGGGGCCGGGGCCAACGTC. Translating it yields CASTLGGAGANV. The complete CDR3 sequence is CASTLGGAGANVLTF.

To note about this clone: An end of the junction does not agree with germline; a read error may underlie this. The CDR3 region is CASREAGLSYNEQFF. The sequenced part of the CDR3 DNA is TGTGCCAGCAGGGAAGCGGGGCTTTCCTACAATGAG. The chain uses TRBV6-1 and TRBJ2-1; 7 bases line up with TRBD2. The CDR3 goes on 3 residues after the read ends, and that part is filled in from the germline J gene. The CDR3 spans 15 residues. Per the germline V gene, CDR1 is MNHNS and CDR2 is SASEGT.

Concerning this clone: The read is 3 residues too short to cover the CDR3 end, so that end is filled in from the germline J gene. V is TRBV6-1 and J is TRBJ2-3, with a tentative D call TRBD1 (6 bases). The CDR3 is made up of 14 amino acids. The germline V gene has CDR1 MNHNS and CDR2 SASEGT. CDR3 bases read: TGTGCCAGCAGTGATCAGGGGCGCAATCAGCCG. Its translation is CASSDQGRNQP. The whole CDR3 sequence is CASSDQGRNQPQYF.

In regard to this clone: The read is 3 residues too short to cover the CDR3 end, so that end is filled in from the germline J gene. The gene calls are TRBV10-3 and TRBJ2-1; 9 bases are shared with TRBD2. The CDR3 covers 15 residues. Germline V CDR1 and CDR2: ENHRY, SYGVKD. Trimming at V came to 3 bases and at J to 4 bases, leaving 4 bases not matched to a gene. The CDR3 is CAISDSGRGYNEQFF. CDR3 DNA (partial): TGTGCCATCAGTGATAGCGGGAGAGGTTACAATGAG.

Remarks on this clone: Read sequence stops 3 residues before the CDR3 end, and the germline J gene provides the missing end. The chain couples TRBV14 to TRBJ2-5; 9 bases match TRBD2. Per the germline V gene, CDR1 is SGHDN and CDR2 is FVKESK. The V and J ends lost 1 base and 7 bases, in that order; junction bases with no gene match: 22. This CDR3 is 20 amino acids long. CDR3 in amino acids: CASSQVDYSLTTSGSRTQYF. The DNA read from the CDR3 is TGTGCCAGCAGCCAAGTCGACTATTCTCTGACGACTAGCGGTTCAAGGACC.

Turning to this clone: The read stops 3 residues short of the end of the CDR3; the missing end is completed from the germline J gene. The chain has TRBV4-2 and TRBJ2-5, with TRBD2 matching 9 bases. This CDR3 contains 20 residues. In germline, CDR1 is LGHNA, CDR2 YNFKEQ. V lost 4 bases to trimming and J lost 4 bases; unmatched junction nucleotides: 22. The part of the CDR3 DNA that was read is TGTGCCAGCAGCCCGAGGGTCCTAGCGGGACGTCGGGCCCACGGAGAGACC. This gives the protein CASSPRVLAGRRAHGET. The whole CDR3 sequence is CASSPRVLAGRRAHGETQYF.

Incomplete CDR3 DNA: TGTGCCAGCGTCTTTTGGCAGAACACCGGGGAG. Amino acids: CASVFWQNTGE. The whole CDR3 reads CASVFWQNTGELFF. The chain employs TRBV2 and TRBJ2-2; no clear D gene. The read stops 3 residues short of the end of the CDR3; the missing end is completed from the germline J gene. V lost 8 bases, J lost 1 base, and 11 bases lay in between. CDR1 is SNHLY, CDR2 FYNNEI, per germline. CDR3 size: 14 residues.

A note on this clone: The missing CDR3 end, 3 residues past where the read stops, is filled in from the germline J gene. The genes are TRBV7-9 and TRBJ2-7; 8 bases are a match to TRBD1. CDR3 length equals 13 residues. With 5 bases clipped from V and 2 bases from J, the junction kept 2 bases outside the gene matches. Germline V gives CDR1 SEHNR, CDR2 FQNEAQ (reference sequence). The CDR3 sequence is CASSGQGPYEQYF. CDR3 bases read: TGTGCCAGCAGCGGACAGGGCCCCTACGAG.

As to this clone: The sequence runs out 3 residues before the end of the CDR3; the remainder is reconstructed from the germline J gene. The chain uses TRBV2 and TRBJ2-3, with 8 bases that match TRBD1. This CDR3 contains 15 residues. Germline-derived CDR1 and CDR2 are SNHLY and FYNNEI. The trim removed 8 bases at V and 0 bases at J, leaving 7 bases unmatched. CDR3 in amino acids: CASRTGWPSTDTQYF. The DNA read from the CDR3 is TGTGCCAGCCGGACAGGGTGGCCTAGCACAGATACG.

For this clone: The missing CDR3 end, 3 residues past where the read stops, is filled in from the germline J gene. The chain employs TRBV20-1 and TRBJ2-3; 9 nucleotides match TRBD2. Germline V gene sequence: CDR1 DFQATT, CDR2 SNEGSKA (reference sequence). The CDR3 is made up of 14 amino acids. Incomplete CDR3 DNA: TGCAGTGCTAGGCTGACTAGCGGACAAGAGACG. Its protein product is CSARLTSGQET. The entire CDR3 protein is CSARLTSGQETQYF.

The CDR3: CASSLALGVGQPQHF. The CDR3 bases that were read are TGTGCCAGCAGCTTAGCCCTCGGGGTCGGTCAGCCC. This chain connects TRBV7-8 to TRBJ1-5; D is unclear. Read coverage stops 3 residues before the CDR3 terminus; the germline J gene supplies the remainder. V lost 0 bases to trimming and J lost 6 bases, with 12 bases between them. CDR1 and CDR2 (germline): SGHVS, FQNEAQ. The CDR3 loop spans 15 amino acids.

On this clone itself: The read is 3 residues too short to cover the CDR3 end, so that end is filled in from the germline J gene. This chain links TRBV20-1 with TRBJ2-1; 8 bases fit TRBD1. V gave up 5 bases and J gave up 5 bases; unmatched junction bases: 8. Germline lookup yields CDR1 DFQATT and CDR2 SNEGSKA (reference sequence). The CDR3 consists of 14 residues. CDR3 bases read: TGCAGTGCTGGACAGGGAGTGGGAGACAATGAG. Its protein is CSAGQGVGDNE. The full CDR3 is CSAGQGVGDNEQFF.

About this clone: Coverage ceases 3 residues before the CDR3 finishes, and the germline J gene fills in the end. This chain joins TRBV19 and TRBJ2-2; TRBD1 matches at 8 bases. V gave up 7 bases and J gave up 9 bases; unmatched junction bases: 7. The length of the CDR3 is 13 residues. The germline CDR1 and CDR2 sequences are LNHDA and SQIVND (reference sequence). CDR3 DNA, as far as it was read: TGTGCCAGTAAAGGACAGGGAACGCGGGAG. Translated, it gives CASKGQGTRE. The full CDR3 reads CASKGQGTRELFF.

About this clone itself: The CDR3 end lies 3 residues beyond the end of the read and is filled in from the germline J gene. The chain carries TRBV29-1 and TRBJ2-1, with 7 bases fitting TRBD1. Trimming cost V 0 bases and J 3 bases; bases outside gene matches: 11. Germline V lookup: CDR1 SQVTM, CDR2 ANQGSEA. The CDR3 has 17 amino acids. The CDR3 sequence is CSVEEARTGVFYNEQFF. Partial CDR3 DNA: TGCAGCGTTGAAGAGGCGAGGACAGGTGTTTTCTACAATGAG.

Comment on this clone: The read terminates 3 residues ahead of where the CDR3 ends, so the germline J gene completes it. The chain links TRBV20-1 to TRBJ1-2; the D is unclear. There are 15 residues in the CDR3. In germline, CDR1 is DFQATT, CDR2 SNEGSKA (reference sequence). This chain's CDR3 is CSAMSLAEKPYDYTF. The CDR3 DNA, read in part, is TGCAGTGCTATGAGTTTGGCGGAAAAACCCTACGAC.

About this clone itself: The read is 3 residues too short to cover the CDR3 end, so that end is filled in from the germline J gene. The rearrangement uses TRBV30 and TRBJ1-2; TRBD1 matches 10 bases. From germline, CDR1 is GTSNPN and CDR2 SVGIG (reference sequence). The trim removed 3 bases at V and 2 bases at J, leaving 3 bases unmatched. The length of the CDR3 is 14 residues. The CDR3 loop is CAWSPTGGNYGYTF. The CDR3 DNA, read in part, is TGTGCCTGGAGCCCGACAGGGGGCAACTATGGC.

In the case of this clone: The read terminates 3 residues ahead of where the CDR3 ends, so the germline J gene completes it. The chain recombines TRBV5-1 with TRBJ1-2, with 7 bases lining up with TRBD1. The ends lost 3 bases at V and 4 bases at J; junction bases unmatched: 0. This CDR3 spans 12 amino acids. Germline V gives CDR1 SGHRS, CDR2 YFSETQ. The CDR3 here is CASSWDSYGYTF. The covered CDR3 bases are TGCGCCAGCAGCTGGGACAGCTATGGC.

Note on this clone: The read gets to within 3 residues of the CDR3 end, and the germline J gene fills in the rest. V gene TRBV18 combines with J gene TRBJ2-2; 10 bases fit TRBD2. Germline-derived CDR1 and CDR2 are KGHSH and LQKENI. There are 16 residues in the CDR3. J gave up 8 bases and V 3 bases, and 9 bases lay outside the gene matches. The chain's CDR3 is CASSPIPSGSPGELFF. The CDR3 DNA, read in part, is TGTGCCAGCTCACCGATTCCTAGCGGGAGTCCTGGGGAG. The full variable domain, in which reference TRBV18 and TRBJ2-2 provide the parts outside the CDR3, is NAGVMQNPRHLVRRRGQEARLRCSPMKGHSHVYWYRQLPEEGLKFMVYLQKENIIDESGMPKERFSAEFPKEGPSILRIQQVVRGDSAAYFCASSPIPSGSPGELFFGEGSRLTVL.

A word on this clone: With the read ending 3 residues before the CDR3 end, the germline J gene is used to fill in that end. The V gene is TRBV20-1, the J gene TRBJ1-1; TRBD1 agrees at 9 bases. The germline V gene encodes CDR1 DFQATT and CDR2 SNEGSKA (reference sequence). The CDR3 covers 14 residues. V lost 3 bases, J lost 7 bases, and 9 bases stayed unmatched. This CDR3 is CSASYGTGIVEAFF. The CDR3 DNA, read in part, is TGCAGTGCTAGCTATGGGACAGGGATCGTTGAA.

In regard to this clone: The read stops 3 residues short of the end of the CDR3; the missing end is completed from the germline J gene. V and J are TRBV25-1 and TRBJ2-2; D might be TRBD2 (5 bases). The CDR3 extends over 15 amino acids. Deletions cut 2 bases from V and 4 bases from J, with 11 bases between. Germline-derived CDR1 and CDR2 are MGHDK and SYGVNS. Incomplete CDR3 DNA: TGTGCCAGCAGTGAAGGGCACCGGGGCACCGGGGAG. It translates to CASSEGHRGTGE. The full-length CDR3 reads as CASSEGHRGTGELFF.

Notes on this clone: The CDR3 extends 3 residues past the end of the read, so its final part is completed from the germline J gene. This sequence joins TRBV19 and TRBJ1-1; 8 nucleotides agree with TRBD1. V trimming: 4 bases; J trimming: 4 bases; junction bases outside the gene matches: 8. This CDR3 contains 15 residues. From germline, CDR1 is LNHDA and CDR2 SQIVND (reference sequence). Partial CDR3 DNA: TGTGCCAGTAGTACCCAGGGGGCGGGGAGCACTGAA. It encodes CASSTQGAGSTE. The whole CDR3 is CASSTQGAGSTEAFF.

As concerns this clone: The read ends 3 residues shy of where the CDR3 ends; the end is completed using the germline J gene. The rearrangement joins TRBV5-1 to TRBJ1-1; TRBD1 aligns across 7 bases. CDR1 is SGHRS and CDR2 is YFSETQ in the germline V gene. CDR3 length: 14 residues. The V gene end was trimmed by 4 bases and the J gene end by 1 base; junction bases not matched to a gene: 4. Partial CDR3 DNA: TGCGCCAGCAGCACCGACAGGGAGAACACTGAA. As protein: CASSTDRENTE. The entire CDR3 sequence reads CASSTDRENTEAFF.

As to this clone: The CDR3 end lies 3 residues beyond the end of the read and is filled in from the germline J gene. V and J are TRBV20-1 and TRBJ1-1; 9 bases map to TRBD1. CDR1 and CDR2 from the germline V gene are DFQATT and SNEGSKA (reference sequence). The V gene end was trimmed by 3 bases and the J gene end by 5 bases; junction bases not matched to a gene: 7. The CDR3 has 14 amino acids. CDR3 amino acids: CSARRTGERTEAFF. The part of the CDR3 DNA that was read is TGCAGTGCTAGGCGGACAGGGGAAAGGACTGAA.

Notes on this clone: The read terminates 3 residues ahead of where the CDR3 ends, so the germline J gene completes it. The chain employs TRBV7-3 and TRBJ2-2, with 7 bases fitting TRBD1. The CDR3 sequence is 17 residues long. The germline V gene encodes CDR1 SGHTA and CDR2 FQGTGA. The sequenced part of the CDR3 DNA is TGTGCCAGCAGCTCACCCACAGGGGATGCTGGGGCCAACGTG. It specifies CASSSPTGDAGANV. Given in full, the CDR3 is CASSSPTGDAGANVLFF.

The CDR3 loop is CSALGSTDTQYF. The CDR3 DNA, read in part, is TGCAGTGCTCTCGGGAGCACAGATACG. The rearrangement joins TRBV20-1 to TRBJ2-3; D uncertain. The read ends 3 residues before the CDR3 terminus; that terminus is restored from the germline J gene. Trimming removed 5 bases from V and 0 bases from J, with 6 bases in between. The CDR3 spans 12 residues. Germline lookup yields CDR1 DFQATT and CDR2 SNEGSKA (reference sequence).